These T cell receptor beta chains were read from a single sample in a study of OX40 agonist ivuxolimab in advanced cancers. Sequencing used immunoSEQ multiplex PCR; TCRdb keeps in-frame clones, though not all of them. The sample lists more than 100,000 clones, 75% to 90% occurring once. The sample here was CD4+ or CD8+ T cells sorted from blood, taken in a trial of the OX40 agonist ivuxolimab. The receptors stem from an adult with an advanced solid tumor such as melanoma, head and neck, liver or kidney cancer. The CDR3 runs from the conserved cysteine through the conserved F or W. The order of the fields is clone size, V gene, D gene, J gene, CDR3 protein, CDR3 DNA. The D gene is left open where the match is weak. For some rows the clone size is stated as once, few or many, or as a class when expanded; others skip it.

>-|TRBV19|-|TRBJ2-5
CASSSQGPGDQYF
TGTGCCAGTAGTTCTCAGGGTCCAGGTGACCAGTACTTC
>-|TRBV7-9|-|TRBJ2-1
CASSPQGSSYNEQFF
TGTGCCAGCAGCCCCCAGGGAAGCTCCTACAATGAGCAGTTCTTC
>-|TRBV28|-|TRBJ2-3
CASSLGGDTQYF
TGTGCCAGCAGCCTGGGGGGAGATACGCAGTATTTT
>-|TRBV10-3|TRBD1|TRBJ2-2
CAISESTITHPGQGGSGELFF
TGTGCCATCAGTGAGTCGACGATCACCCATCCGGGACAGGGGGGATCCGGGGAGCTGTTTTTT
>-|TRBV5-4|-|TRBJ1-3
CASSLPPPAGNTIYF
TGTGCCAGCAGCTTACCCCCCCCAGCTGGAAACACCATATATTTT
>-|TRBV5-4|-|TRBJ2-7
CASSRQDVGEQYF
TGTGCCAGCAGCCGACAGGACGTAGGAGAGCAGTACTTC
>few|TRBV7-2|TRBD1|TRBJ2-1
CASSRTAGTGNNEQFF
TGTGCCAGCAGCCGAACAGCTGGGACAGGGAATAATGAGCAGTTCTTC
>once|TRBV6-6|TRBD1|TRBJ2-7
CASSQGQGAYEQYF
TGTGCCAGCAGTCAAGGACAGGGGGCCTACGAGCAGTACTTC
>-|TRBV21-1|-|TRBJ1-6
CASSKDGFNSPLHF
TGTGCCAGCAGCAAAGATGGATTTAATTCACCCCTCCACTTT
>few|TRBV19|TRBD1|TRBJ1-5
CASSMGQGKSNQPQHF
TGTGCCAGTAGTATGGGACAGGGAAAGAGCAATCAGCCCCAGCATTTT
>-|TRBV5-4|-|TRBJ2-7
CASSYNGAGSYEQYF
TGTGCCAGCAGCTATAACGGGGCCGGCTCCTACGAGCAGTACTTC
>-|TRBV25-1|-|TRBJ1-1
CASSGPYTEAFF
TGTGCCAGCAGTGGCCCATACACTGAAGCTTTCTTT
>-|TRBV7-2|TRBD1|TRBJ1-2
CASSLDQGAGGYTF
TGTGCCAGCAGCTTAGATCAGGGGGCAGGGGGCTACACCTTC
>-|TRBV5-1|-|TRBJ2-3
CASSYRTGTTDTQYF
TGCGCCAGCAGCTATCGAACAGGGACCACAGATACGCAGTATTTT
>-|TRBV30|-|TRBJ1-1
CASISPGGRAFF
TGTGCCTCGATATCCCCTGGGGGGAGAGCTTTCTTT
>-|TRBV10-2|TRBD2|TRBJ2-3
CASSDVGTSRDTQYF
TGCGCCAGCAGTGATGTTGGGACTAGCAGGGATACGCAGTATTTT
>-|TRBV27|-|TRBJ1-1
CASSDRVSTEAFF
TGTGCCAGCAGTGACCGGGTCTCCACTGAAGCTTTCTTT
>-|TRBV7-8|TRBD2|TRBJ2-2
CASSFGGGASGELFF
TGTGCCAGCAGCTTTGGCGGGGGGGCCTCCGGGGAGCTGTTTTTT
>-|TRBV30|-|TRBJ2-1
CAWSLRNEQFF
TGTGCCTGGAGTCTGCGGAATGAGCAGTTCTTC
>-|TRBV7-8|TRBD1|TRBJ1-2
CASSLVGQGYYGYTF
TGTGCCAGCAGCTTAGTGGGACAGGGGTACTATGGCTACACCTTC
>-|TRBV6-6|TRBD2|TRBJ2-3
CASRVAGGFADTQYF
TGTGCCAGCAGGGTAGCGGGGGGTTTCGCAGATACGCAGTATTTT
>-|TRBV7-2|-|TRBJ2-3
CASSLGGAALRDTQYF
TGTGCCAGCAGCTTAGGAGGGGCGGCCCTCAGGGATACGCAGTATTTT
>-|TRBV18|TRBD1|TRBJ1-2
CASSNRGLAYGYTF
TGTGCCAGCTCAAACAGGGGGCTGGCCTATGGCTACACCTTC
>-|TRBV5-4|-|TRBJ2-3
CASSLRSRTGTDTQYF
TGTGCCAGCAGCTTAAGGAGTAGGACAGGCACAGATACGCAGTATTTT
>-|TRBV28|-|TRBJ2-5
CASSFFPRGGVETQYF
TGTGCCAGCAGTTTCTTCCCGAGGGGGGGCGTAGAGACCCAGTACTTC
>-|TRBV7-2|TRBD1|TRBJ1-1
CASSGTGREAFF
TGTGCCAGCAGCGGGACAGGGCGGGAAGCTTTCTTT
>-|TRBV30|-|TRBJ2-3
CAWSVLDTQYF
TGTGCCTGGAGTGTATTAGATACGCAGTATTTT
>-|TRBV7-2|TRBD1|TRBJ2-1
CASSTGTVDNEQFF
TGTGCCAGCAGCACCGGGACAGTAGACAATGAGCAGTTCTTC
>few|TRBV11-3|-|TRBJ2-2
CASSLQTGELFF
TGTGCCAGCAGCCTGCAGACCGGGGAGCTGTTTTTT
>-|TRBV4-1|-|TRBJ1-1
CASSQVYRRGPISRAFF
TGCGCCAGCAGCCAAGTTTATCGTCGGGGACCTATCAGCAGAGCTTTCTTT
>-|TRBV28|-|TRBJ1-2
CASSFLSNYGYTF
TGTGCCAGCAGTTTTCTCAGCAACTATGGCTACACCTTC
>-|TRBV19|-|TRBJ1-5
CASSIGGSVNQPQHF
TGTGCCAGTAGTATAGGTGGGTCGGTGAATCAGCCCCAGCATTTT
>-|TRBV29-1|-|TRBJ1-1
CSVEWWLGNTEAFF
TGCAGCGTTGAATGGTGGTTGGGGAACACTGAAGCTTTCTTT
>-|TRBV19|-|TRBJ2-3
CASKLTGTDTQYF
TGTGCCAGTAAGCTCACAGGCACAGATACGCAGTATTTT
>-|TRBV19|-|TRBJ1-5
CASTTRGEGAYQPQHF
TGTGCCTCCACTACGAGGGGTGAGGGCGCCTATCAGCCCCAGCATTTT
>few|TRBV18|TRBD1|TRBJ1-5
CASSPGGGQNQPQHF
TGTGCCAGCTCACCAGGAGGGGGCCAGAATCAGCCCCAGCATTTT
>-|TRBV6-1|-|TRBJ2-1
CASSERGLYNEQFF
TGTGCCAGCAGTGAGCGGGGCCTATACAATGAGCAGTTCTTC
>-|TRBV6-1|-|TRBJ1-4
CATIRGPGFNEKLFF
TGTGCCACGATCCGGGGACCGGGATTTAATGAAAAACTGTTTTTT
>-|TRBV2|TRBD2|TRBJ2-5
CASKTLAGAQETQYF
TGTGCCAGCAAGACTTTAGCGGGGGCCCAAGAGACCCAGTACTTC
>-|TRBV25-1|-|TRBJ1-5
CASSELGQPQHF
TGTGCCAGCAGTGAATTGGGACAGCCCCAGCATTTT
>-|TRBV28|-|TRBJ2-2
CASRGSNTGELFF
TGTGCCAGCAGGGGCTCGAACACCGGGGAGCTGTTTTTT
>-|TRBV5-1|-|TRBJ1-4
CASSLGATGSNEKLFF
TGCGCCAGCAGCTTGGGGGCAACAGGGTCTAATGAAAAACTGTTTTTT
>-|TRBV30|TRBD1|TRBJ2-6
CAWRTGLLANVLTF
TGTGCCTGGAGGACAGGGCTGTTGGCCAACGTCCTGACTTTC
>-|TRBV7-9|-|TRBJ1-5
CASSERGGQPQHF
TGTGCCAGCAGCGAACGGGGGGGGCAGCCCCAGCATTTT
>-|TRBV2|-|TRBJ2-1
CASRRPGALWNEQFF
TGTGCCAGCAGGCGCCCTGGGGCCCTATGGAATGAGCAGTTCTTC
>-|TRBV28|TRBD2|TRBJ2-1
CASRSLAVYNEQFF
TGTGCCAGCAGATCGCTAGCGGTCTACAATGAGCAGTTCTTC
>-|TRBV10-1|TRBD2|TRBJ2-1
CASSARGRNEQFF
TGCGCCAGCAGTGCGCGGGGGAGAAATGAGCAGTTCTTC
>-|TRBV4-3|TRBD1|TRBJ2-3
CASSQDLQGSTQYF
TGCGCCAGCAGCCAAGATCTACAGGGGTCTACGCAGTATTTT
>-|TRBV4-3|-|TRBJ2-1
CASSQEGGPYNEQFF
TGCGCCAGCAGCCAAGAAGGGGGGCCTTACAATGAGCAGTTCTTC
>-|TRBV18|-|TRBJ2-3
CASSPRDKIHDTQYF
TGTGCCAGCTCACCACGTGATAAAATCCATGATACGCAGTATTTT
>-|TRBV5-4|-|TRBJ1-5
CASSLEGKNQPQHF
TGTGCCAGCAGCTTGGAGGGGAAAAATCAGCCCCAGCATTTT
>few|TRBV7-3|-|TRBJ2-7
CASSFGAGAGYEQYF
TGTGCCAGCAGCTTTGGGGCAGGGGCCGGCTACGAGCAGTACTTC
>-|TRBV6-5|TRBD1|TRBJ1-1
CASSYRDRDEAFF
TGTGCCAGCAGTTACCGGGACAGGGATGAAGCTTTCTTT